What follows describes a single TCR beta chain. The sample originates from a study of blood T cell repertoires in COVID-19. Study-level information: PBMCs, B-cell-depleted T cells, or T cells provided the cDNA or gDNA that made up the material.

Per the authors' pipeline: Reference gene primer amplification yielded estimated nucleated cell counts. Repertoires were generated with immunoSEQ multiplex PCR, while TCRdb's copy carries only in-frame clones and drops some. The DNA was the basis for D and trimming; V, J and clone size are from that table. Of just under 65,000 clones listed, 65% to 80% are singletons. The V gene lost 2 bases and the J gene lost 3 bases, with 8 bases spanning the gap. CDR3 length equals 14 residues. Germline CDR1 SGHRS, CDR2 YFSETQ. The V gene is TRBV5-1, the J gene TRBJ1-4; a weak D match, TRBD1 (6 bases). Sequencing was done on a sample of peripheral blood. This TCR was recovered from a human donor in a cohort sampled during active COVID-19. Here the CDR3 DNA reads TGCGCCAGCAGCTTACAGGGCTCTAATGAAAAACTGTTTTTT. It encodes CASSLQGSNEKLFF.